The clone carrying this T cell receptor (beta chain) was detected once. As yet, its antigen is unknown. This CDR3 is built from 14 residues. The V gene's germline CDR1 is SGHAT and CDR2 FQNNGV. V lost 5 bases, J lost 4 bases, and 13 bases lay in between. 13 Jbeta primers and 60 Vbeta primers were used for the PCR. Sequencing was performed with immunoSEQ multiplex PCR; in TCRdb, only in-frame clones are kept and a portion is missing. The sample has about 120,000 clones, 50% to 65% seen once. The sample comes from a study of cytomegalovirus exposure and HLA in healthy donors. Whole-study findings and limits: Per a later analysis, roughly 17,000 TCR beta sequences showed association with HLA alleles at 0.05 false discovery rate.

Material for sequencing was PBMCs. V and J are TRBV11-2 and TRBJ2-3; D is possibly TRBD1 (5 bases). This receptor was obtained from a man aged 35-49 years in good health and CMV-seropositive. This chain's CDR3 is CASSEAGRPDTQYF. CDR3 bases: TGTGCCAGCAGCGAGGCAGGGCGTCCAGATACGCAGTATTTT.